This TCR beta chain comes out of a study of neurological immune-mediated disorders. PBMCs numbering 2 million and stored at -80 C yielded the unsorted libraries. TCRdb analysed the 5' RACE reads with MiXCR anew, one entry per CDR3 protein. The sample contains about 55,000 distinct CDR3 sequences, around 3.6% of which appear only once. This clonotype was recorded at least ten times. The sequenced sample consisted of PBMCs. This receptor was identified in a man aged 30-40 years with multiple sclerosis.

The CDR3 DNA sequence: TGTGCCAGCAGCTTAGGCCAGGGGGCTAACTATGGCTACACCTTC. It codes for CASSLGQGANYGYTF. The V gene is TRBV7-2, the J gene TRBJ1-2; 7 bases are a match to TRBD1. The CDR3 contains 15 residues. Germline CDR1 reads SGHTA; CDR2 reads FQGNSA. With V trimmed by 1 base and J by 0 bases, 2 bases remained unmatched.